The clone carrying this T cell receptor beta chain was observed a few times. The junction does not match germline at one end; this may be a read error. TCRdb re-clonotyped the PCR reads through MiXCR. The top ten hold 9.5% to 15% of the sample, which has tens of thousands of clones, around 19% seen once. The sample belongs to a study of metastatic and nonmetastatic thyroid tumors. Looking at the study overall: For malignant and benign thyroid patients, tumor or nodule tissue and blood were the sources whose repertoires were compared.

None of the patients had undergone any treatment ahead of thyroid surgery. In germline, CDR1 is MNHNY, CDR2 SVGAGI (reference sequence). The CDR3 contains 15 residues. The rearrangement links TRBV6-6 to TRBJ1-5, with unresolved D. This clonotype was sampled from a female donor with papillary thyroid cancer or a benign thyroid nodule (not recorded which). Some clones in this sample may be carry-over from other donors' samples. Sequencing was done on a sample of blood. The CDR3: CASIYSVEVNQPQHF. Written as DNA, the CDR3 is TGTGCCAGCATTTACTCGGTGGAAGTAAATCAGCCCCAGCATTTT.